Listed below are T cell receptor beta chains from one sample, sequenced in a study of chemoradiotherapy in HPV16-positive cancers. The table came from immunoSEQ multiplex PCR; TCRdb's copy has only in-frame clones and leaves some out. Of 20,000 to 25,000 clones in the sample, approximately 89% were seen once. The sequences come from blood, collected from a patient who underwent chemoradiotherapy. The receptors derive from a human donor with HPV-associated anogenital cancer. CDR3s include the opening cysteine and the closing phenylalanine or tryptophan. The D gene is left open where the match is weak. Where a row states a size, it is once, few, many or the class of an expanded clone; other rows omit it.

CDR3 length	J gene	D gene	V gene	clone size	CDR3 protein	CDR3 DNA
21	TRBJ2-2	TRBD2	TRBV27	NA	CASSFLWDRGGLAGVGGELFF	TGTGCCAGCAGTTTCCTCTGGGACAGGGGGGGACTAGCGGGAGTTGGCGGGGAGCTGTTTTTT
15	TRBJ2-1	TRBD1	TRBV29-1	NA	CSVEVGQGSYNEQFF	TGCAGCGTTGAAGTGGGACAGGGATCCTACAATGAGCAGTTCTTC
13	TRBJ2-7	TRBD1	TRBV27	NA	CATANFRGREQYF	TGTGCCACCGCCAACTTCAGGGGGCGGGAGCAGTACTTC
12	TRBJ2-3	NA	TRBV6-4	NA	CASSDPEDTQYF	TGTGCCAGCAGTGACCCCGAAGATACGCAGTATTTT
14	TRBJ2-7	TRBD2	TRBV29-1	NA	CSVRRGVSSYEQYF	TGCAGCGTCCGACGGGGGGTCAGCTCCTACGAGCAGTACTTC
14	TRBJ1-1	TRBD1	TRBV6-5	NA	CASSRDRGVTEAFF	TGTGCCAGCAGTAGGGACAGGGGGGTCACTGAAGCTTTCTTT
15	TRBJ2-7	TRBD1	TRBV27	NA	CASSTGTGISYEQYF	TGTGCCAGCAGTACCGGGACAGGGATATCCTACGAGCAGTACTTC
13	TRBJ2-7	NA	TRBV11-3	NA	CASSFEGSYEQYF	TGTGCCAGCAGCTTCGAGGGATCCTACGAGCAGTACTTC
14	TRBJ1-1	NA	TRBV9	NA	CASRLGGSNTEAFF	TGTGCCAGCAGACTAGGGGGGTCGAACACTGAAGCTTTCTTT
15	TRBJ2-1	NA	TRBV7-2	once	CASSSPSGLGNEQFF	TGTGCCAGCAGCTCACCCTCGGGACTGGGGAATGAGCAGTTCTTC
15	TRBJ2-3	TRBD2	TRBV18	NA	CASSPGLDGTDTQYF	TGTGCCAGCTCACCGGGACTAGACGGCACAGATACGCAGTATTTT
12	TRBJ1-1	NA	TRBV7-2	NA	CASSSGSVKAFF	TGTGCCAGCAGCTCAGGGTCAGTGAAAGCTTTCTTT
14	TRBJ1-2	NA	TRBV4-3	few	CASSQGADSYGYTF	TGCGCCAGCAGCCAAGGGGCAGACAGCTATGGCTACACCTTC